The 4 T cell receptor beta chains below come from one sample, sequenced in a study of T cells in women clearing cervical HPV infection. Clones were sequenced by immunoSEQ multiplex PCR, and TCRdb holds only the in-frame ones, with some missing. This sample contains some 40,000 clones. Sequences were obtained from blood buffy coat. The receptors derive from a woman between 18 and 70 years old with a cervical HPV16 infection that either progressed to CIN3+ or cleared (not recorded which).

For this clone: The CDR3 end is not reached by the read, which stops 3 residues before it; the germline J gene fills it in. The chain uses TRBV20-1 and TRBJ2-7; TRBD1 might be the D (7 bases). V lost 0 bases and J 5 bases, leaving 11 bases between the germline ends. CDR3 size: 13 residues. CDR1 DFQATT and CDR2 SNEGSKA come from the germline V gene (reference sequence). CDR3 protein: CSARDRRGHEQYF. The CDR3 bases that were read are TGCAGTGCTAGAGATCGGAGGGGGCACGAG.

Regarding this clone: The CDR3 goes on 3 residues after the read ends, and that part is filled in from the germline J gene. The chain carries TRBV29-1 and TRBJ1-1, with D possibly TRBD1 on 5 matching bases. Germline V CDR1 and CDR2: SQVTM, ANQGSEA. This CDR3 has 13 residues. V was trimmed by 5 bases and J by 0 bases, leaving 10 bases between them. The covered CDR3 bases are TGCAGCGTTCCAGACAGCATGAACACTGAA. Protein product: CSVPDSMNTE. The full CDR3 sequence reads CSVPDSMNTEAFF.

In regard to this clone: The read is 3 residues too short to cover the CDR3 end, so that end is filled in from the germline J gene. The gene calls are TRBV10-2 and TRBJ2-1, with D perhaps TRBD2 (6 bases). The V and J ends lost 7 bases and 9 bases respectively, with 13 bases between them. The CDR3 sequence is 12 residues long. Germline V CDR1 and CDR2: WSHSY, SAAADI. CDR3 sequence reads: CASTAGRTEQFF. The part of the CDR3 DNA that was read is TGCGCCAGCACCGCGGGGAGGACTGAG.

The CDR3 sequence: CASEGTGPQPQHF. The CDR3 DNA, read in part, is TGTGCCAGTGAAGGGACAGGGCCTCAGCCC. This chain connects TRBV19 to TRBJ1-5, with TRBD1 matching over 9 bases. The CDR3 end lies 3 residues beyond the end of the read and is filled in from the germline J gene. Trimming at V came to 8 bases and at J to 6 bases, leaving 5 bases not matched to a gene. From germline, CDR1 is LNHDA and CDR2 SQIVND (reference sequence). This CDR3 has 13 residues.